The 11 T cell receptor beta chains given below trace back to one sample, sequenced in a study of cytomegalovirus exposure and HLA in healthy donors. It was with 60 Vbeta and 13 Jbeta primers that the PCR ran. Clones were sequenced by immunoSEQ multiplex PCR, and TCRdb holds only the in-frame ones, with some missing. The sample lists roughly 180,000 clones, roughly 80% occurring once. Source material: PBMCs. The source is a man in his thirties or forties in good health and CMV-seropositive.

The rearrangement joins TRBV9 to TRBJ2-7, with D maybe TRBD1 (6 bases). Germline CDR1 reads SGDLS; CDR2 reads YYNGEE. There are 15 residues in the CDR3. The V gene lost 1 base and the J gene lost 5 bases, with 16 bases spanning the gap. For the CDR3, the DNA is TGTGCCAGCAGCGTACAGTGGGACATGGTCGACGAGCAGTACTTC. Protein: CASSVQWDMVDEQYF. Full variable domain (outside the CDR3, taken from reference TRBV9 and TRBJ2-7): DSGVTQTPKHLITATGQRVTLRCSPRSGDLSVYWYQQSLDQGLQFLIQYYNGEERAKGNILERFSAQQFPDLHSELNLSSLELGDSALYFCASSVQWDMVDEQYFGPGTRLTVT.

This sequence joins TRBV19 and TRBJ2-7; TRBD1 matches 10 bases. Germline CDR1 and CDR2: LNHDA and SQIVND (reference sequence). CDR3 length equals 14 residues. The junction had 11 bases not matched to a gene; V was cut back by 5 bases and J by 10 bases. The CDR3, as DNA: TGTGCCAGTAGTGTGGGGGACAGGGGAGGCGAACAGTACTTC. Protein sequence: CASSVGDRGGEQYF.

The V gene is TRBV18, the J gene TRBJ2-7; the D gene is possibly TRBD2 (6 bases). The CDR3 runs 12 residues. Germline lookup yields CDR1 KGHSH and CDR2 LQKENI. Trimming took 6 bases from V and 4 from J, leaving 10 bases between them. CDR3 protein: CASSPGSYEQYF. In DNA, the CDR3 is TGTGCCAGCTCGCCCGGGAGTTACGAGCAGTACTTC.

The CDR3 loop reads CASRARTVTREKLFF. CDR3 nucleotide sequence: TGTGCCAGTAGAGCCCGGACAGTGACCCGAGAAAAACTGTTTTTT. V is TRBV19 and J is TRBJ1-4, with D tentatively TRBD1 (6 bases). V was clipped by 6 bases and J by 8 bases, with 19 bases between them. Germline CDR1 is LNHDA and CDR2 is SQIVND (reference sequence). This CDR3 is built from 15 residues.

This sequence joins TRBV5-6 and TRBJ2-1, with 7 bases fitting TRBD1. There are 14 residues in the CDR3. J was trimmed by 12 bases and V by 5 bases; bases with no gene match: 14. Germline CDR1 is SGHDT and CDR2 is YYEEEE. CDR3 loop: CASRILGGQSSQFF. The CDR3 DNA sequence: TGTGCCAGCAGAATCCTTGGGGGACAGTCATCGCAGTTCTTC.

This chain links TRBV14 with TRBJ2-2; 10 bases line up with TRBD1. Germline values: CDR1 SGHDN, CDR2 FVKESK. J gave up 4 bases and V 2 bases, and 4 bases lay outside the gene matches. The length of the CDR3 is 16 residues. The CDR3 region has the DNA TGTGCCAGCAGCCAACTCCGGGACAGGGGCACCGGGGAGCTGTTTTTT. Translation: CASSQLRDRGTGELFF.

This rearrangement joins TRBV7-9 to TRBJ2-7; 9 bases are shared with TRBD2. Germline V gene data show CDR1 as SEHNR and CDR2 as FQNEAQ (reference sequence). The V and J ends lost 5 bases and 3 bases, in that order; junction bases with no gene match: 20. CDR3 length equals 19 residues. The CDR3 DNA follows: TGTGCCAGCAGCCCCAGCACTAGCGGGTCCCTCGGTGGTAACTACGAGCAGTACTTC. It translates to CASSPSTSGSLGGNYEQYF.

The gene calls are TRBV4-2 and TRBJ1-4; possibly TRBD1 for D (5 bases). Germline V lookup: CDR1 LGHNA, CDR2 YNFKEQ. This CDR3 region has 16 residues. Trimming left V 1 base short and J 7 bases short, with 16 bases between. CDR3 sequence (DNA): TGTGCCAGCAGCCAAGCCCCCGGGACTGTTACTGAAAAACTGTTTTTT. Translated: CASSQAPGTVTEKLFF.

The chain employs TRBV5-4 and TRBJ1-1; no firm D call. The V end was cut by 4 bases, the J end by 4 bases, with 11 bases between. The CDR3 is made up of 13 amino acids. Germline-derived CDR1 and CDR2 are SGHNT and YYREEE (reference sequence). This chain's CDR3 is CASSLTMSTEAFF. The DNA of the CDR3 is TGTGCCAGCAGCCTGACAATGAGCACTGAAGCTTTCTTT.

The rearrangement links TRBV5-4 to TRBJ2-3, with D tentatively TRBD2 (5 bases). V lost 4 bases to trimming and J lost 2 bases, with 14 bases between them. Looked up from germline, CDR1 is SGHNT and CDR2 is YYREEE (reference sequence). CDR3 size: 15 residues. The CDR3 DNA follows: TGTGCCAGCAGCCGGACTTCCTCTGACACAGATACGCAGTATTTT. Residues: CASSRTSSDTDTQYF.

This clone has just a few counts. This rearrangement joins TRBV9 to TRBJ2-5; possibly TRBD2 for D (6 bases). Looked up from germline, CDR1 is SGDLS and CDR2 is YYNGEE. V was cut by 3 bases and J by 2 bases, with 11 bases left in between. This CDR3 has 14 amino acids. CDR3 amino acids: CASSAGTSQETQYF. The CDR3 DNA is TGTGCCAGCAGCGCTGGGACTTCTCAAGAGACCCAGTACTTC.